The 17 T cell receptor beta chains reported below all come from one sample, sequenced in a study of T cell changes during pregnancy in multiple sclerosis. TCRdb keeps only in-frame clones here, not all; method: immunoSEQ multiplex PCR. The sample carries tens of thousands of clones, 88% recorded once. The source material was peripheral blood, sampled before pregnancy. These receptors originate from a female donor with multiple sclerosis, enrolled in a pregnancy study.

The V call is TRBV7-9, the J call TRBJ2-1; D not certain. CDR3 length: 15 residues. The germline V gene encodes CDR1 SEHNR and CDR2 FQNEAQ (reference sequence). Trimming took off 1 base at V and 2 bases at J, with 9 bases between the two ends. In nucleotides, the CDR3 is TGTGCCAGCAGCTTAGTTCCTAAGCCCTACAATGAGCAGTTCTTC. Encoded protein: CASSLVPKPYNEQFF.

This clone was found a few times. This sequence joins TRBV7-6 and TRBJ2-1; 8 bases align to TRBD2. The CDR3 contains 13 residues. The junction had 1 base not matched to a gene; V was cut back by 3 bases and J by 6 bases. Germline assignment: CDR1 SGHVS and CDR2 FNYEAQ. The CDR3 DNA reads TGTGCCAGCAGCTTGGGGACTAGCAATGAGCAGTTCTTC. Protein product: CASSLGTSNEQFF.

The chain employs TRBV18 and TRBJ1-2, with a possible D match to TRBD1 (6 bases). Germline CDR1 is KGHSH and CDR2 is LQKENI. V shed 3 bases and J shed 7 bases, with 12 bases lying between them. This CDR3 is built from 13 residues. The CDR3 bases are TGTGCCAGCTCACCGAACAGGGTGTCTGGCTACACCTTC. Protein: CASSPNRVSGYTF. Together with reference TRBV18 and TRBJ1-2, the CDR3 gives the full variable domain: NAGVMQNPRHLVRRRGQEARLRCSPMKGHSHVYWYRQLPEEGLKFMVYLQKENIIDESGMPKERFSAEFPKEGPSILRIQQVVRGDSAAYFCASSPNRVSGYTFGSGTRLTVV.

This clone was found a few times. The CDR3 sequence: CAWRGLAEAFF. The CDR3 nucleotides are TGTGCCTGGCGGGGTTTAGCTGAAGCTTTCTTT. The chain carries TRBV30 and TRBJ1-1; unclear D gene. This CDR3 has 11 amino acids. The V and J ends lost 5 bases and 6 bases respectively, with 10 bases between them. Germline CDR1 GTSNPN, CDR2 SVGIG (reference sequence).

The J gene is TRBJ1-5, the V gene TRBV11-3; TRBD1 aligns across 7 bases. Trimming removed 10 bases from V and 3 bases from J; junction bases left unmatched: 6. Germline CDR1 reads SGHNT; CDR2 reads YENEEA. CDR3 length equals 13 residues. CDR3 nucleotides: TGTGCCAAACAGACAGGGTACAATCAGCCCCAGCATTTT. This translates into CAKQTGYNQPQHF.

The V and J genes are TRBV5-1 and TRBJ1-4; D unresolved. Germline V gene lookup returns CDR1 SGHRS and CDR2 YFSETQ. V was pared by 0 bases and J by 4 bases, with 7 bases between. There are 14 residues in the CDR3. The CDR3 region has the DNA TGCGCCAGCAGCTTGGTCCCTATTAATGAAAAACTGTTTTTT. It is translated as CASSLVPINEKLFF. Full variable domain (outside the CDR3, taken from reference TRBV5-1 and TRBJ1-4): KAGVTQTPRYLIKTRGQQVTLSCSPISGHRSVSWYQQTPGQGLQFLFEYFSETQRNKGNFPGRFSGRQFSNSRSEMNVSTLELGDSALYLCASSLVPINEKLFFGSGTQLSVL.

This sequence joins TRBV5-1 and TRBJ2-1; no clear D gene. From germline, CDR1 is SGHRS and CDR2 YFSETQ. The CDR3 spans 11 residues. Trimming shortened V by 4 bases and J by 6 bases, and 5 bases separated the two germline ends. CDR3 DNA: TGCGCCAGCAGCGGGCTCAATGAGCAGTTCTTC. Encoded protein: CASSGLNEQFF.

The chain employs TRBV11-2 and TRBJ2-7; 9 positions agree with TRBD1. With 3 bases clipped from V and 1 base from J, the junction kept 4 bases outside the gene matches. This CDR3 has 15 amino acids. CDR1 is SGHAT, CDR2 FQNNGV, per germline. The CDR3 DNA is TGTGCCAGCAGCTTCTCGACAGGGGGGTCCTACGAGCAGTACTTC. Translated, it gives CASSFSTGGSYEQYF.

Here the CDR3 reads CASSYSSREYYGYTF. Here the CDR3 DNA reads TGTGCCAGCAGTTACTCGAGCAGGGAATACTATGGCTACACCTTC. The V and J genes are TRBV6-5 and TRBJ1-2; TRBD1 is a possible D gene (5 bases). The ends were cut back, 0 bases at V and 3 bases at J, with 11 bases in the middle. Looked up from germline, CDR1 is MNHEY and CDR2 is SVGAGI. CDR3 size: 15 residues.

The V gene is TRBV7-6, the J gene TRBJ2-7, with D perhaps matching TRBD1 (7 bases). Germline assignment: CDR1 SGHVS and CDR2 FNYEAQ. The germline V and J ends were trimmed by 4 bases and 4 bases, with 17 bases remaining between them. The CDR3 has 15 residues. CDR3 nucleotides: TGTGCCAGCAGCTCACTGGAGGGGGCGCGGTACGAGCAGTACTTC. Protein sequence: CASSSLEGARYEQYF. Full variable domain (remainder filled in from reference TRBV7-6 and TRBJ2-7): GAGVSQSPRYKVTKRGQDVALRCDPISGHVSLYWYRQALGQGPEFLTYFNYEAQQDKSGLPNDRFSAERPEGSISTLTIQRTEQRDSAMYRCASSSLEGARYEQYFGPGTRLTVT.

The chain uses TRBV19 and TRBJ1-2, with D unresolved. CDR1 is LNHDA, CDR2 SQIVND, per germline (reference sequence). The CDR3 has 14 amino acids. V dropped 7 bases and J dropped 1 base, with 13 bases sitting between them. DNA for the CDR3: TGTGCCAGTAACAGTGTGATTGGTAACTATGGCTACACCTTC. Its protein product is CASNSVIGNYGYTF. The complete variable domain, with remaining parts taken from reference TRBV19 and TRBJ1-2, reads DGGITQSPKYLFRKEGQNVTLSCEQNLNHDAMYWYRQDPGQGLRLIYYSQIVNDFQKGDIAEGYSVSREKKESFPLTVTSAQKNPTAFYLCASNSVIGNYGYTFGSGTRLTVV.

The CDR3 sequence is CASNEGQNHYEQYF. In DNA, the CDR3 is TGTGCCAGCAACGAGGGTCAGAATCACTACGAGCAGTACTTC. V gene TRBV13 combines with J gene TRBJ2-7, with D possibly being TRBD2 (5 bases). The germline V and J ends were trimmed by 7 bases and 3 bases, with 16 bases remaining between them. The length of the CDR3 is 14 residues. Germline loops: CDR1 PRHDT, CDR2 FYEKMQ (reference sequence). Complete variable domain (other parts from reference TRBV13 and TRBJ2-7): AAGVIQSPRHLIKEKRETATLKCYPIPRHDTVYWYQQGPGQDPQFLISFYEKMQSDKGSIPDRFSAQQFSDYHSELNMSSLELGDSALYFCASNEGQNHYEQYFGPGTRLTVT.

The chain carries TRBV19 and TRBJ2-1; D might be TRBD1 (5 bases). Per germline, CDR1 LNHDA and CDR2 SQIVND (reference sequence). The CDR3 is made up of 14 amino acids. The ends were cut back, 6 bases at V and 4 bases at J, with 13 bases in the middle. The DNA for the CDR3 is TGTGCCAGTAGCCCGACAGCCCTATACAATGAGCAGTTCTTC. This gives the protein CASSPTALYNEQFF.

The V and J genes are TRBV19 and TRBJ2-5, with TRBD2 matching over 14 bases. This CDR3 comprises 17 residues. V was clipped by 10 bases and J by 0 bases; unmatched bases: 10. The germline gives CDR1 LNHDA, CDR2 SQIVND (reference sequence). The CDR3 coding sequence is TGTGCCACCCTGGAGGGACTAGCGGGGGCACACCAAGAGACCCAGTACTTC. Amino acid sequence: CATLEGLAGAHQETQYF.

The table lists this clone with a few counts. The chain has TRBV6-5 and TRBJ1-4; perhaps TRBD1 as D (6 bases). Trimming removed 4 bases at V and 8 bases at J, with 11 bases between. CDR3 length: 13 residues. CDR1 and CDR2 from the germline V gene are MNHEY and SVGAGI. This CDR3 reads CASSSQGEEKLFF. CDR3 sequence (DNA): TGTGCCAGCAGTTCACAGGGAGAGGAAAAACTGTTTTTT.

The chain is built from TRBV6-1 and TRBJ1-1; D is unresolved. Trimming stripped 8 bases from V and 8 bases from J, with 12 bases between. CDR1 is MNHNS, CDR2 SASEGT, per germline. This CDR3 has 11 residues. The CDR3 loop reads CASDNRLEAFF. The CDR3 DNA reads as TGTGCCAGCGACAACAGATTGGAAGCTTTCTTT.

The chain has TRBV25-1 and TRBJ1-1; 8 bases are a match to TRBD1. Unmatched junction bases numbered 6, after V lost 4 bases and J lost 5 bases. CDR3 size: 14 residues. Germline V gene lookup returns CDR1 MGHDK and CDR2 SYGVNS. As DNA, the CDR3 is TGTGCCAGCAGTGTGACAGGGGCCTCAACTGAAGCTTTCTTT. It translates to CASSVTGASTEAFF.